This TCR beta chain was recovered during a study of Graves' ophthalmopathy and Graves' hyperthyroidism. RNA served as the template for amplifying TCR beta CDR3 regions. The first-round RT-PCR employed HTBI primers together with the Qiagen OneStep RT-PCR kit. A multiplex PCR was then performed as the second round. One entry per CDR3 protein results from TCRdb running MiXCR on the multiplex PCR reads. The sample holds roughly 400,000 distinct CDR3 sequences, 17% seen once. V shed 3 bases and J shed 0 bases, with 6 bases lying between them. Per germline, CDR1 SGHRS and CDR2 YFSETQ. The CDR3 covers 13 residues. Hyperthyroidism cases were recent diagnoses of under 2 months' duration in people aged 18 to 65. Patients were excluded if they had other autoimmune diseases or uncontrolled infections, and likewise if pregnancy or lactation applied. Orbital computed tomography and thyroid ultrasound, along with TRAb, serum thyroxine and clinical symptoms, underpinned diagnosis.

This clonotype was counted at least ten times. Its antigen is unidentified. Study-level points and caveats: Among expanded thyroid clonotypes above 0.001 frequency, most also occurred in blood.

Sequenced sample: peripheral blood. J is TRBJ1-1 and V is TRBV5-1; no reliable D call. The clonotype comes from an adult woman with stable Graves' hyperthyroidism. The CDR3: CASSSNLNTEAFF. CDR3 in DNA: TGCGCCAGCAGCTCCAACCTGAACACTGAAGCTTTCTTT.